This TCR beta chain was identified in a study of T cells in Graves' hyperthyroidism and ophthalmopathy. This clonotype was observed a few times. What it binds is not known. Amplification yielded TCR beta CDR3 regions, with RNA transcripts as the source. A set of HTBI primers served as the primers for a first-round RT-PCR of the TCR CDR3. TCRdb fed the multiplex PCR reads into MiXCR, producing one record per CDR3 protein. The sample consists of about half a million distinct CDR3 sequences, 15% to 20% of them appearing once. The ends were cut back, 7 bases at V and 6 bases at J, with 24 bases in the middle. Germline V gene data show CDR1 as SQVTM and CDR2 as ANQGSEA. The length of the CDR3 is 15 residues. Uncontrolled infection, other autoimmune disease, pregnancy or lactation disqualified patients from enrolment. Each diagnosis was grounded in clinical symptoms, serum thyroxine and TRAb, thyroid ultrasound, and orbital computed tomography.

Study-wide results and limits: Most thyroid clonotypes expanded above 0.001 appeared in blood too.

The sequenced sample was blood. J is TRBJ1-2 and V is TRBV29-1, with a possible D match to TRBD1 (5 bases). This receptor was identified in a man in his forties or fifties with Graves' ophthalmopathy. The chain's CDR3 is CSASGAHKSPDGYTF. CDR3 sequence (DNA): TGCAGCGCCAGTGGGGCCCACAAATCTCCTGATGGCTACACCTTC.